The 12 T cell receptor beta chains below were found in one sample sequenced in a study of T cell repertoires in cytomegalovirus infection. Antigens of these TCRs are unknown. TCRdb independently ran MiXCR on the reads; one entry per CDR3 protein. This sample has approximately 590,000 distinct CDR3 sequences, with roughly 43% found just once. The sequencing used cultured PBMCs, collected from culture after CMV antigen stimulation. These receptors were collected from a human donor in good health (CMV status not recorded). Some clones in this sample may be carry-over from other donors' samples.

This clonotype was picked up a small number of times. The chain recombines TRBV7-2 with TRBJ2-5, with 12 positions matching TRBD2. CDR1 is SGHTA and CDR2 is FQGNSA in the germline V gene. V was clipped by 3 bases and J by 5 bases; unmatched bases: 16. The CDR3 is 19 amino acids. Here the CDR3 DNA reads TGTGCCAGCAGCTTTAAGGAGCTAGCGGGAGGGGCCTATAAGGAGACCCAGTACTTC. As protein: CASSFKELAGGAYKETQYF.

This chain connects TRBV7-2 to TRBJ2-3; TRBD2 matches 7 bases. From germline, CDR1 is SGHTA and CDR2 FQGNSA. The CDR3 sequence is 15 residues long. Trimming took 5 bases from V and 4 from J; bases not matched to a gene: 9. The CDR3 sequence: CASSLLGLVPDTQYF. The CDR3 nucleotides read TGTGCCAGCAGCCTTCTCGGACTAGTTCCAGATACGCAGTATTTT. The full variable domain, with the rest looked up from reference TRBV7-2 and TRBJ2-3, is GAGVSQSPSNKVTEKGKDVELRCDPISGHTALYWYRQSLGQGLEFLIYFQGNSAPDKSGLPSDRFSAERTGGSVSTLTIQRTQQEDSAVYLCASSLLGLVPDTQYFGPGTRLTVL.

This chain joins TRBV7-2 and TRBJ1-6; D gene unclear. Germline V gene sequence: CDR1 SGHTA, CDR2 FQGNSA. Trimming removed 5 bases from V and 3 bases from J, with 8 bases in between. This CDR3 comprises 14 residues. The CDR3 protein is CASSPDLYNSPLHF. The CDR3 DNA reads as TGTGCCAGCAGCCCGGACCTCTATAATTCACCCCTCCACTTT.

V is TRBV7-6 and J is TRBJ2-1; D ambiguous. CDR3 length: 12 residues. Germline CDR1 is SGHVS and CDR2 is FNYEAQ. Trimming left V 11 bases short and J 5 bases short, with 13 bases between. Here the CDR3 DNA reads TGTGCCTCGAACTATGGGGACAATGAGCAGTTCTTC. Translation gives CASNYGDNEQFF.

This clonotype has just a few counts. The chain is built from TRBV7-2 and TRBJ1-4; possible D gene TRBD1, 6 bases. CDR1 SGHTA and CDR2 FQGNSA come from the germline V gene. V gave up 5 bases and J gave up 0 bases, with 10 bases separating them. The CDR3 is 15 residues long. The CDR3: CASSRQDATNEKLFF. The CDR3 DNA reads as TGTGCCAGCAGCCGACAGGACGCAACTAATGAAAAACTGTTTTTT.

The CDR3 DNA reads as TGTGCCAGCAGCGCGGGACAGGAAGCTTTCTTT. This codes for CASSAGQEAFF. This rearrangement joins TRBV11-2 to TRBJ1-1; 7 bases map to TRBD1. V dropped 5 bases and J dropped 8; count of bases not matched to a gene: 2. This CDR3 contains 11 residues. Germline assignment: CDR1 SGHAT and CDR2 FQNNGV. Using reference TRBV11-2 and TRBJ1-1 for the parts outside the CDR3, the full variable domain is EAGVAQSPRYKIIEKRQSVAFWCNPISGHATLYWYQQILGQGPKLLIQFQNNGVVDDSQLPKDRFSAERLKGVDSTLKIQPAKLEDSAVYLCASSAGQEAFFGQGTRLTVV.

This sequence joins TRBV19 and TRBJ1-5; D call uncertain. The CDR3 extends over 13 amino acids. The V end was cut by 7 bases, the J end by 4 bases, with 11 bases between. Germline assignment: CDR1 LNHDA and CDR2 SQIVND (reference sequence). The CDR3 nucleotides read TGTGCCAGTACCCCGGGGTTTAATCAGCCCCAGCATTTT. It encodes CASTPGFNQPQHF.

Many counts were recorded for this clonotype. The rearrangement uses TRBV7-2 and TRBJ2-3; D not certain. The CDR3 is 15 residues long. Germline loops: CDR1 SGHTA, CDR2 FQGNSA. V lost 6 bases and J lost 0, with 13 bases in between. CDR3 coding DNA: TGTGCCAGCAGTCCCGACACCCACAGCACAGATACGCAGTATTTT. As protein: CASSPDTHSTDTQYF.

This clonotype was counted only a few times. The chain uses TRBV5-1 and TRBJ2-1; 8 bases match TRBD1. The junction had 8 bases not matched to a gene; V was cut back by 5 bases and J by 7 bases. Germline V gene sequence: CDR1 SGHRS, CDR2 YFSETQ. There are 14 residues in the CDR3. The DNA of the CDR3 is TGCGCCAGCAGTTCAGGGGGCGCAATTAATGAGCAGTTCTTC. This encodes CASSSGGAINEQFF.

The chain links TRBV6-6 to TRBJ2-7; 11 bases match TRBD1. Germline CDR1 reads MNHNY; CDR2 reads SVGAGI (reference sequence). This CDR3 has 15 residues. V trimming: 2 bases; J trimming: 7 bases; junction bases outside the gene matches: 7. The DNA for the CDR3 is TGTGCCAGCAGTTACAACGGACAGGGGGCTTTGGAGCAGTACTTC. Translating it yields CASSYNGQGALEQYF.

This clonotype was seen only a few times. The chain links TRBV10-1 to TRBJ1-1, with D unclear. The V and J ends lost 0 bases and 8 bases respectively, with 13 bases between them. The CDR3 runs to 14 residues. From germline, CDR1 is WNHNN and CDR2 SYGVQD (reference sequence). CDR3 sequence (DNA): TGCGCCAGCAGTGAGTCGTCGGGGTCCCCCGAAGCTTTCTTT. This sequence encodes CASSESSGSPEAFF.

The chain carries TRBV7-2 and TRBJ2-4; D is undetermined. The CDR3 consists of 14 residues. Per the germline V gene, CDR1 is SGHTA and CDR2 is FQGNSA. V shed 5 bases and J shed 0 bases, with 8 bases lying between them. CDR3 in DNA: TGTGCCAGCAGCCCACACCGAGCCAAAAACATTCAGTACTTC. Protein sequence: CASSPHRAKNIQYF. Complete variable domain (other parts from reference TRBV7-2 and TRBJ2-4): GAGVSQSPSNKVTEKGKDVELRCDPISGHTALYWYRQSLGQGLEFLIYFQGNSAPDKSGLPSDRFSAERTGGSVSTLTIQRTQQEDSAVYLCASSPHRAKNIQYFGAGTRLSVL.